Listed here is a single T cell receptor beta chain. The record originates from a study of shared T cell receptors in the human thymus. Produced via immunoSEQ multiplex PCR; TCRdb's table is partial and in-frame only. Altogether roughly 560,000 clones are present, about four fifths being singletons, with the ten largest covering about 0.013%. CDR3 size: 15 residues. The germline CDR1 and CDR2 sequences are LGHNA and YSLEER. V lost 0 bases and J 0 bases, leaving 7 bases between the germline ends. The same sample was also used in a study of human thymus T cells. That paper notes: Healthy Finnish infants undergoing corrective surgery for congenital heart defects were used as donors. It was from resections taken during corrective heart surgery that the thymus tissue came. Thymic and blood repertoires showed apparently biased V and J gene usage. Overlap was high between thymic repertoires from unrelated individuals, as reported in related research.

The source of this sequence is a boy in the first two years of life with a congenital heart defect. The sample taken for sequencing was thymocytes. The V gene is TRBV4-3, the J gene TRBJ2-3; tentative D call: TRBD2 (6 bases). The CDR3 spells CASSQDGTSTDTQYF. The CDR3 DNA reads TGCGCCAGCAGCCAAGATGGGACTAGCACAGATACGCAGTATTTT.